This T cell receptor beta chain was captured by sequencing in a study of cytotoxic CD8 clonotypes in ibrutinib-treated CLL. Across the whole study: Responses: approximately 25 partial, 2 complete; after median around 68 months, around 15 stayed remitted, some twelve progressed. Across samples, productive templates numbered some 250,000 and productive rearrangements reached 80,000 to 100,000 on average. Study-wide results and limits: Clonality was higher at baseline than in age-matched healthy donors and tracked circulating CD8+ T-cell counts. Under treatment, the uncommon public clonotypes either contracted or remained stable.

Sequenced by immunoSEQ multiplex PCR; TCRdb stores in-frame clones only, minus some. The sample shows about 130,000 clones, 76% of them seen only once. CDR1 LNHDA and CDR2 SQIVND come from the germline V gene (reference sequence). CDR3 size: 13 residues. The V end was cut by 4 bases, the J end by 0 bases, with 6 bases between. As regards this clone: The antigen remains unidentified. In the same sample, other DNA sequences code for this CDR3.

The chain is built from TRBV19 and TRBJ1-1, with D hard to call. The sequenced sample was PBMCs, obtained after 24 months of ibrutinib treatment. The sequence was collected from a human donor with chronic lymphocytic leukemia. CDR3 loop: CASSTQMNTEAFF. The CDR3 nucleotides read TGTGCCAGTAGTACGCAGATGAACACTGAAGCTTTCTTT.